This T cell receptor (beta chain) comes out of a study of cytomegalovirus exposure and HLA in healthy donors. Background on the study: Membership in the Caucasian-associated ancestry cluster was found for 81% of around 380 genotyped donors.

The PCR contained 60 Vbeta and 13 Jbeta primers. Produced via immunoSEQ multiplex PCR; TCRdb's table is partial and in-frame only. The sample has more than 110,000 clones, roughly 79% seen once. Study results and caveats: Beyond CMV serostatus, there was no information to go on about immune exposure.

Concerning this clone itself: The antigen is not known.

This CDR3 is built from 16 residues. Trimming cost V 0 bases and J 0 bases, with 12 bases left between them. The V gene's germline CDR1 is PRHDT and CDR2 FYEKMQ (reference sequence). The sequenced material came from PBMCs. The chain recombines TRBV13 with TRBJ2-7, with a possible D match to TRBD2 (6 bases). The source of this sequence is a male donor in good health and CMV-seronegative. The CDR3 DNA follows: TGTGCCAGCAGCTTAGGCCCCGGGACTGCCTCCTACGAGCAGTACTTC. The encoded protein is CASSLGPGTASYEQYF.